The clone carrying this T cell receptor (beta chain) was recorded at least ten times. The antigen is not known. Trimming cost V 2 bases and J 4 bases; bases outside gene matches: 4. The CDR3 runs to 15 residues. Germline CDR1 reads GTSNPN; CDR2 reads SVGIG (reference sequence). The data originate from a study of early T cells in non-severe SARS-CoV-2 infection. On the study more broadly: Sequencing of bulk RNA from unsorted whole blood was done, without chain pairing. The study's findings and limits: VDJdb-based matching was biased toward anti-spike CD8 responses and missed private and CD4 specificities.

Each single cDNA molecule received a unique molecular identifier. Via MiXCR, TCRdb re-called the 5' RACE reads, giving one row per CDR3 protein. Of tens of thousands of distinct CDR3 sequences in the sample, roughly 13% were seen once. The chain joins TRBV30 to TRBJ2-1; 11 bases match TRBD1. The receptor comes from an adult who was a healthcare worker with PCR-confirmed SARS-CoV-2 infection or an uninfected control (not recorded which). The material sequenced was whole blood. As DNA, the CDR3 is TGTGCCTGGAGTAAGGGGACAGGGGGGTACAATGAGCAGTTCTTC. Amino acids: CAWSKGTGGYNEQFF.